Below, one T cell receptor (beta chain) is given with its context. The data stem from a study of OX40 agonist ivuxolimab in advanced cancers. About the study: Treatment of patients was with ivuxolimab, an agonistic anti-OX40 (CD134) antibody.

Germline assignment: CDR1 SQVTM and CDR2 ANQGSEA. V dropped 2 bases and J dropped 0 bases, with 8 bases sitting between them. The CDR3 totals 13 residues. Only in-frame clones appear in the TCRdb table, and some are missing; sequencing was by immunoSEQ multiplex PCR. Here the sample spans tens of thousands of clones, 90% to 95% being singletons. The gene calls are TRBV29-1 and TRBJ2-7; a weak D match, TRBD2 (5 bases). Sequenced material: CD4+ or CD8+ T cells sorted from blood, taken in a trial of the OX40 agonist ivuxolimab. The TCR was taken from an adult with an advanced solid tumor such as melanoma, head and neck, liver or kidney cancer. The CDR3 sequence: CSVETGSSYEQYF. The DNA of the CDR3 is TGCAGCGTTGAAACGGGGAGCTCCTACGAGCAGTACTTC.